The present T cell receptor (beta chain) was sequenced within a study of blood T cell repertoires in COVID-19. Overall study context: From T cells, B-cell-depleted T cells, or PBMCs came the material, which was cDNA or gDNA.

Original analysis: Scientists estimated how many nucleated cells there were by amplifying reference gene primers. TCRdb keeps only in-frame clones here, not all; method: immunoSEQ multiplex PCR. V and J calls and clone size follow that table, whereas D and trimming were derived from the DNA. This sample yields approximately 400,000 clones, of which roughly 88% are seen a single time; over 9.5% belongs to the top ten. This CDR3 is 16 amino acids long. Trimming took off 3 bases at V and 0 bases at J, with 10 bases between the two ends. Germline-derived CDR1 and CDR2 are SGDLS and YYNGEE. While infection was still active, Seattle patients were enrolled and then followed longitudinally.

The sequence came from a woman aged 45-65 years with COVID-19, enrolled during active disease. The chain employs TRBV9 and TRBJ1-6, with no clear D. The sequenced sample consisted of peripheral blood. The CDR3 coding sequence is TGTGCCAGCAGCGATTCAGGTGGCTCCTATAATTCACCCCTCCACTTT. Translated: CASSDSGGSYNSPLHF.